These 6 T cell receptor beta chains were all obtained from the same sample, sequenced in a study of cytomegalovirus exposure and HLA in healthy donors. Vbeta (60) and Jbeta (13) primers were used in the PCR. TCRdb's table, derived via immunoSEQ multiplex PCR, lists solely in-frame clones and lacks some. The sample includes 98,000 or so clones, approximately 76% of them seen just once. The sequenced material came from PBMCs. The receptors shown here come from a woman between 18 and 30 years old in good health and CMV-seropositive.

This chain uses TRBV28 with TRBJ2-7; D remains unclear. Trimming pared 3 bases from V and 0 bases from J, leaving 9 bases between. The CDR3 sequence is 14 residues long. Germline lookup yields CDR1 MDHEN and CDR2 SYDVKM. The CDR3: CASSFAGYSYEQYF. The CDR3 DNA sequence: TGTGCCAGCAGTTTTGCCGGTTACTCCTACGAGCAGTACTTC.

This chain uses TRBV5-4 with TRBJ2-1; 10 nucleotides line up with TRBD2. J was trimmed by 5 bases and V by 5 bases; bases with no gene match: 1. The germline CDR1 and CDR2 sequences are SGHNT and YYREEE (reference sequence). This CDR3 is 13 amino acids long. CDR3 sequence reads: CASRLAGNNEQFF. CDR3 DNA sequence: TGTGCCAGCAGACTAGCGGGGAACAATGAGCAGTTCTTC. Complete variable domain (other parts from reference TRBV5-4 and TRBJ2-1): ETGVTQSPTHLIKTRGQQVTLRCSSQSGHNTVSWYQQALGQGPQFIFQYYREEENGRGNFPPRFSGLQFPNYSSELNVNALELDDSALYLCASRLAGNNEQFFGPGTRLTVL.

The chain carries TRBV30 and TRBJ2-7, with 9 bases lining up with TRBD1. Per the germline V gene, CDR1 is GTSNPN and CDR2 is SVGIG (reference sequence). The V gene end was trimmed by 0 bases and the J gene end by 7 bases; junction bases not matched to a gene: 10. The CDR3 extends over 15 amino acids. The CDR3 protein is CAWSVGTGGSGEQYF. CDR3 in DNA: TGTGCCTGGAGTGTAGGTACAGGGGGCTCTGGAGAGCAGTACTTC.

The CDR3, as DNA: TGCGCCAGCAGCCGGACAGGGGATAACTATGGCTACACCTTC. Translation: CASSRTGDNYGYTF. V gene TRBV5-1 combines with J gene TRBJ1-2; 9 bases are shared with TRBD1. Germline V gene data show CDR1 as SGHRS and CDR2 as YFSETQ. The junction had 2 bases not matched to a gene; V was cut back by 4 bases and J by 1 base. The CDR3 consists of 14 residues.

This chain connects TRBV5-4 to TRBJ1-2; TRBD1 aligns across 8 bases. The CDR3 runs 13 residues. The J segment lost 7 bases and the V segment lost 0 bases, leaving 2 bases of the junction unmatched. Germline V gene data show CDR1 as SGHNT and CDR2 as YYREEE (reference sequence). This chain's CDR3 is CASSLAGGVGYTF. The CDR3, as DNA: TGTGCCAGCAGCTTGGCAGGGGGCGTTGGCTACACCTTC.

The chain couples TRBV29-1 to TRBJ1-6, with TRBD1 identical over 10 bases. The germline CDR1 and CDR2 sequences are SQVTM and ANQGSEA. Germline trimming cut 5 bases from V and 10 bases from J; bases unmatched to any gene: 8. The CDR3 has 14 amino acids. The DNA for the CDR3 is TGCAGCGTTAGTCGGGGACAGGGGTTGTCACCCCTCCACTTT. It specifies CSVSRGQGLSPLHF.